The 14 T cell receptor beta chains below come from one sample, sequenced in a study of T cells in Graves' hyperthyroidism and ophthalmopathy (dated by TCRdb to between 2018 and 2021). The method was multiplex PCR. The reads were generated on an Illumina HiSeq 2000. TCR beta CDR3 regions were amplified from RNA transcripts. The first round of RT-PCR for the TCR CDR3 was performed with the HTBI primer set and the Qiagen OneStep RT-PCR kit. TCRdb trimmed the raw reads at Q25, called clones with MiXCR and kept productive beta chains. Entries are consolidated by CDR3 protein sequence, retaining the most common genes and DNA. The sample data list around 300,000 distinct CDR3 sequences, and 20% to 30% of these were observed just once. The biggest ten clones account for roughly a quarter of the sample. Sequenced: blood. The origin of the receptors is a man aged 40-49 years with Graves' hyperthyroidism that later progressed to Graves' ophthalmopathy.

This clonotype was recorded many times. The chain links TRBV28 to TRBJ1-2, with 10 bases lining up with TRBD1. The germline gives CDR1 MDHEN, CDR2 SYDVKM. This CDR3 has 16 residues. V lost 1 base, J lost 3 bases, and 5 bases stayed unmatched. The CDR3 spells CASSLYRTGGDYGYTF. The CDR3 coding sequence is TGTGCCAGCAGTTTATATCGGACAGGGGGAGACTATGGCTACACCTTC.

This clonotype was observed many times. V is TRBV5-1 and J is TRBJ1-2; D perhaps matches TRBD1 (6 bases). CDR1 is SGHRS and CDR2 is YFSETQ in the germline V gene. The CDR3 spans 13 residues. V was clipped by 5 bases and J by 2 bases, with 10 bases between them. DNA of the CDR3: TGCGCCAGCAGTCATCAGGGGAACTATGGCTACACCTTC. Its translation: CASSHQGNYGYTF. The variable domain in full, completed from reference TRBV5-1 and TRBJ1-2, reads KAGVTQTPRYLIKTRGQQVTLSCSPISGHRSVSWYQQTPGQGLQFLFEYFSETQRNKGNFPGRFSGRQFSNSRSEMNVSTLELGDSALYLCASSHQGNYGYTFGSGTRLTVV.

This clonotype was detected many times. The chain employs TRBV5-1 and TRBJ2-7; D gene ambiguous. This CDR3 has 16 residues. V lost 0 bases and J 1 base, leaving 14 bases between the germline ends. Germline CDR1 reads SGHRS; CDR2 reads YFSETQ. The CDR3 DNA follows: TGCGCCAGCAGCTTGGATTCGGGCACGCCATCCTACGAGCAGTACTTC. It is translated as CASSLDSGTPSYEQYF.

This clonotype appeared many times. The chain has TRBV12-3 or TRBV12-4 and TRBJ2-2, with 9 nucleotides matching TRBD2. The CDR3 is 16 amino acids. V lost 3 bases, J lost 7 bases, and 9 bases stayed unmatched. CDR3 in DNA: TGTGCCAGCAGTTTCAGATTAGCGGGAGTTGTCGGGGAGCTGTTTTTT. Its protein product is CASSFRLAGVVGELFF.

In its sample, this clonotype was seen many times. This chain joins TRBV18 and TRBJ2-7, with D perhaps matching TRBD2 (6 bases). V lost 0 bases and J lost 2, with 8 bases in between. The CDR3 totals 14 residues. CDR1 KGHSH and CDR2 LQKENI come from the germline V gene. The CDR3 region is CASSPPRGTYEQYF. The CDR3 DNA is TGTGCCAGCTCACCACCACGGGGGACCTACGAGCAGTACTTC.

The table lists this clonotype with many counts. The gene calls are TRBV4-2 and TRBJ2-2; 10 bases line up with TRBD2. Unmatched junction bases numbered 6, after V lost 0 bases and J lost 5 bases. The CDR3 extends over 17 amino acids. Germline CDR1 is LGHNA and CDR2 is YNFKEQ. Here the CDR3 DNA reads TGTGCCAGCAGCCAAGATCCCTGGACTAGCGGTACCGGGGAGCTGTTTTTT. It codes for CASSQDPWTSGTGELFF.

This clonotype appeared a few times. The chain joins TRBV5-5 to TRBJ2-2, with 9 positions matching TRBD1. The CDR3 is made up of 16 amino acids. CDR1 is SGHKS, CDR2 YYEKEE, per germline (reference sequence). After removal of 2 bases from V and 5 bases from J, the junction contained 7 bases not matched to a gene. As DNA, the CDR3 is TGTGCCAGCAGCTTAAGGGACAGGGAACGAACCGGGGAGCTGTTTTTT. This encodes CASSLRDRERTGELFF.

This clonotype has ten or more counts. This chain connects TRBV7-3 to TRBJ1-6, with a possible D match to TRBD1 (5 bases). CDR1 and CDR2 from the germline V gene are SGHTA and FQGTGA. The CDR3 loop spans 13 amino acids. Trimming left V 0 bases short and J 8 bases short, with 5 bases between. The CDR3 DNA is TGTGCCAGCAGCTTAACAGGGGATTCACCCCTCCACTTT. Encoded protein: CASSLTGDSPLHF. The full variable domain, completed using reference TRBV7-3 and TRBJ1-6, is GAGVSQTPSNKVTEKGKYVELRCDPISGHTALYWYRQSLGQGPEFLIYFQGTGAADDSGLPNDRFFAVRPEGSVSTLKIQRTERGDSAVYLCASSLTGDSPLHFGNGTRLTVT.

The rearrangement links TRBV27 to TRBJ2-7, with 8 bases matching TRBD1. The CDR3 is 11 residues long. The trim removed 9 bases at V and 7 bases at J, leaving 5 bases unmatched. Per germline, CDR1 MNHEY and CDR2 SMNVEV (reference sequence). The CDR3 reads CARDRVGEQYF. The CDR3 DNA follows: TGTGCCAGGGACAGGGTCGGAGAGCAGTACTTC.

This clonotype was counted ten times or more. The chain has TRBV6-1 and TRBJ1-6, with D tentatively TRBD1 (5 bases). With 1 base removed from V and 7 bases from J, the gap between germline ends came to 11 bases. The CDR3 consists of 15 residues. In germline, CDR1 is MNHNS, CDR2 SASEGT. Here the CDR3 reads CASSEVQGSNSPLHF. The CDR3 DNA follows: TGTGCCAGCAGTGAAGTCCAGGGTTCAAATTCACCCCTCCACTTT.

This clonotype was detected ten times or more. A much larger clone lies a single base off, so this may be a read error. This chain uses TRBV6-5 with TRBJ1-5, with D hard to call. CDR1 and CDR2 from the germline V gene are MNHEY and SVGAGI. V lost 4 bases to trimming and J lost 5 bases, with 15 bases between them. The CDR3 length is 15 residues. The CDR3, as DNA: TGTGCCAGCAGTTCCTTCCGGGCCCCCCATCAGCCCCAGCATTTT. It translates to CASSSFRAPHQPQHF.

This clonotype was recorded at least ten times. V and J are TRBV29-1 and TRBJ2-7; D ambiguous. With 6 bases removed from V and 2 bases from J, the gap between germline ends came to 11 bases. Germline V gene sequence: CDR1 SQVTM, CDR2 ANQGSEA. The CDR3 contains 12 residues. CDR3 nucleotides: TGCAGCGTCGGTGGTCCCCCCTACGAGCAGTACTTC. The encoded protein is CSVGGPPYEQYF.

This clonotype was seen at least ten times. The genes are TRBV10-3 and TRBJ2-7, with D tentatively TRBD1 or TRBD2 (5 bases each). Looked up from germline, CDR1 is ENHRY and CDR2 is SYGVKD. CDR3 length: 14 amino acids. Deletions cut 0 bases from V and 11 bases from J, with 17 bases between. The CDR3 sequence is CAISESTGTTGEYF. CDR3 in DNA: TGTGCCATCAGTGAGTCCACCGGGACGACTGGGGAGTACTTC.

This clonotype was seen ten or more times. The rearrangement joins TRBV12-3 or TRBV12-4 to TRBJ1-2; the D gene is possibly TRBD1 (5 bases). The V and J ends lost 5 bases and 0 bases respectively, with 16 bases between them. CDR3 length: 16 residues. CDR3 DNA: TGTGCCAGCAGTCCCCCTAGGGGAAGAGCTAACTATGGCTACACCTTC. Its protein product is CASSPPRGRANYGYTF.